The 14 T cell receptor beta chains reported below all come from one sample, sequenced in a study of blood T cell repertoires in COVID-19. Sequencing used immunoSEQ multiplex PCR; TCRdb keeps in-frame clones, though not all of them. The sample holds some 500,000 clones, over 75% seen once. Sequencing used PBMCs or T cells enriched from blood (not recorded which). The receptor source for this set is a woman in her thirties or forties who had recovered from COVID-19.

The chain carries TRBV11-3 and TRBJ2-2; D is ambiguous. Trimming left V 3 bases short and J 3 bases short, with 5 bases between. Germline V CDR1 and CDR2: SGHNT, YENEEA. CDR3 length: 13 residues. As DNA, the CDR3 is TGTGCCAGCAGCTTTGTCGACACCGGGGAGCTGTTTTTT. It codes for CASSFVDTGELFF.

The gene calls are TRBV19 and TRBJ1-3; D is ambiguous. The V gene lost 4 bases and the J gene lost 0 bases, with 13 bases spanning the gap. The germline CDR1 and CDR2 sequences are LNHDA and SQIVND (reference sequence). CDR3 size: 16 residues. This chain's CDR3 is CASSTYTTISGNTIYF. The DNA of the CDR3 is TGTGCCAGTAGTACGTACACCACAATCTCTGGAAACACCATATATTTT.

The J gene is TRBJ2-2, the V gene TRBV7-9; 10 bases are shared with TRBD1. The germline gives CDR1 SEHNR, CDR2 FQNEAQ (reference sequence). The CDR3 is 15 residues long. The V gene end was trimmed by 4 bases and the J gene end by 4 bases; junction bases not matched to a gene: 3. The CDR3 spells CASSSWTGGTGELFF. CDR3 bases: TGTGCCAGCAGCTCTTGGACAGGGGGCACCGGGGAGCTGTTTTTT.

V is TRBV6-2 or TRBV6-3 and J is TRBJ2-1; 7 nucleotides line up with TRBD2. There are 17 residues in the CDR3. CDR1 is MNHEY and CDR2 is SVGEGT in the germline V gene. V shed 2 bases and J 0 bases; nucleotides not matched to a gene: 7. The CDR3 nucleotides are TGTGCCAGCAGTTACGGTTTAGCGGGTAGCTCCTACAATGAGCAGTTCTTC. It codes for CASSYGLAGSSYNEQFF.

The V and J genes are TRBV11-2 and TRBJ2-5; 11 positions match TRBD1. This CDR3 has 15 amino acids. In germline, CDR1 is SGHAT, CDR2 FQNNGV. The V segment lost 3 bases and the J segment 5 bases; nucleotides outside the gene matches: 5. The CDR3: CASSLGGQGGETQYF. Written as DNA, the CDR3 is TGTGCCAGCAGCTTGGGGGGACAGGGGGGTGAGACCCAGTACTTC.

V gene TRBV4-3 combines with J gene TRBJ1-1; possibly TRBD1 for D (6 bases). Trimming removed 1 base from V and 1 base from J, with 10 bases in between. The CDR3 spans 15 residues. The germline CDR1 and CDR2 sequences are LGHNA and YSLEER. CDR3 amino acids: CASSQGGGSNTEAFF. The CDR3 DNA follows: TGCGCCAGCAGCCAAGGAGGGGGATCGAACACTGAAGCTTTCTTT.

The J gene is TRBJ1-1, the V gene TRBV11-3, with 10 positions matching TRBD1. The germline V gene has CDR1 SGHNT and CDR2 YENEEA. V lost 0 bases to trimming and J lost 8 bases; unmatched junction nucleotides: 3. The CDR3 extends over 14 amino acids. In DNA form, the CDR3 reads TGTGCCAGCAGCTTAGATGGGACAGGGGCAGAAGCTTTCTTT. This sequence encodes CASSLDGTGAEAFF.

This chain uses TRBV19 with TRBJ1-5; D is undetermined. V was shortened by 5 bases and J by 1 base, with 9 bases between the two germline ends. Germline values: CDR1 LNHDA, CDR2 SQIVND (reference sequence). The CDR3 runs 14 residues. The CDR3 protein is CASSQVGSNQPQHF. DNA of the CDR3: TGTGCCAGTAGTCAGGTTGGCAGCAATCAGCCCCAGCATTTT. The whole variable domain, remainder taken from reference TRBV19 and TRBJ1-5, is DGGITQSPKYLFRKEGQNVTLSCEQNLNHDAMYWYRQDPGQGLRLIYYSQIVNDFQKGDIAEGYSVSREKKESFPLTVTSAQKNPTAFYLCASSQVGSNQPQHFGDGTRLSIL.

The J gene is TRBJ1-4, the V gene TRBV7-2; possible D gene TRBD1, 5 bases. The germline V gene encodes CDR1 SGHTA and CDR2 FQGNSA. The germline V and J ends were trimmed by 4 bases and 0 bases, with 9 bases remaining between them. The CDR3 totals 15 residues. CDR3 loop: CASSSGPATNEKLFF. Written as DNA, the CDR3 is TGTGCCAGCAGCTCAGGGCCTGCAACTAATGAAAAACTGTTTTTT.

Only one count was recorded for this clone. The J gene is TRBJ1-4, the V gene TRBV11-2, with 7 bases identical to TRBD1. This CDR3 region has 14 residues. V gave up 4 bases and J gave up 3 bases; unmatched junction bases: 2. CDR1 SGHAT and CDR2 FQNNGV come from the germline V gene. The CDR3 sequence: CASSYGQANEKLFF. In nucleotides, the CDR3 is TGTGCCAGCAGCTACGGACAGGCTAATGAAAAACTGTTTTTT.

This clone was seen a single time. The chain joins TRBV7-2 to TRBJ1-1; D gene ambiguous. The ends were cut back, 0 bases at V and 10 bases at J, with 15 bases in the middle. This CDR3 has 14 amino acids. Germline V gene lookup returns CDR1 SGHTA and CDR2 FQGNSA. CDR3 bases: TGTGCCAGCAGCTTAGCGCGGGCAGGCTGGGCAGCTTTCTTT. As protein: CASSLARAGWAAFF.

A single count supports this clone. CDR3 residues: CASSLGTGGANYGYTF. CDR3 in DNA: TGTGCCAGCTCACTCGGGACAGGGGGCGCAAACTATGGCTACACCTTC. J is TRBJ1-2 and V is TRBV18; 12 bases fit TRBD1. Germline values: CDR1 KGHSH, CDR2 LQKENI. The V and J ends lost 4 bases and 2 bases, in that order; junction bases with no gene match: 5. CDR3 length: 16 amino acids.

This chain's CDR3 is CATSRDIRRNTEAFF. Written as DNA, the CDR3 is TGTGCCACCAGCAGAGATATCAGGCGGAACACTGAAGCTTTCTTT. The chain combines TRBV15 with TRBJ1-1; D not resolved. Trimming stripped 0 bases from V and 1 base from J, with 9 bases between. CDR1 and CDR2 (germline): LNHNV, YYDKDF (reference sequence). This CDR3 contains 15 residues.

The chain employs TRBV9 and TRBJ2-2; 14 nucleotides match TRBD2. Trimming at V came to 0 bases and at J to 3 bases, leaving 7 bases not matched to a gene. Germline values: CDR1 SGDLS, CDR2 YYNGEE. This CDR3 spans 19 amino acids. In DNA form, the CDR3 reads TGTGCCAGCAGCGTAGATTTTAGACTAGCGGGAGGGTACACCGGGGAGCTGTTTTTT. It yields the protein CASSVDFRLAGGYTGELFF.